The 30 T cell receptor beta chains presented below share a single source sample, sequenced in a study of blood T cell repertoires in COVID-19. Sequencing used immunoSEQ multiplex PCR; TCRdb keeps in-frame clones, though not all of them. Among tens of thousands of clones, roughly 82% were seen once, and the ten largest hold 28%. Sequenced: peripheral blood. These receptor sequences come from a woman aged 80 or over with active or convalescent COVID-19.

This chain's CDR3 is CASQRGIAETQYF. The CDR3 coding sequence is TGCGCCAGCCAAAGGGGTATCGCAGAGACCCAGTACTTC. The gene calls are TRBV10-1 and TRBJ2-5; possible D gene TRBD1, 5 bases. The germline V gene has CDR1 WNHNN and CDR2 SYGVQD (reference sequence). Between the trimmed V and J ends, which lost 8 bases and 4 bases, there was a span of 14 bases. The CDR3 consists of 13 residues.

The J gene is TRBJ1-1, the V gene TRBV12-3 or TRBV12-4, with 7 bases identical to TRBD1. CDR3 length: 12 amino acids. Trimming cost V 9 bases and J 5 bases; bases outside gene matches: 6. As DNA, the CDR3 is TGTGCCAGTAGGGGGCGTAGGACTGAAGCTTTCTTT. This sequence encodes CASRGRRTEAFF.

The gene calls are TRBV3-1 (or the pseudogene TRBV3-2) and TRBJ2-2, with D maybe TRBD2 (6 bases). Germline values: CDR1 LGHDT, CDR2 YNNKEL (reference sequence). This CDR3 spans 18 amino acids. The ends were cut back, 4 bases at V and 1 base at J, with 19 bases in the middle. The CDR3 loop reads CASSLGRGRLGNTGELFF. The CDR3 DNA reads TGTGCCAGCAGCCTAGGCCGGGGTCGACTAGGGAACACCGGGGAGCTGTTTTTT.

V gene TRBV9 combines with J gene TRBJ1-3; the D is unclear. V lost 0 bases and J lost 0, with 10 bases in between. CDR1 is SGDLS, CDR2 YYNGEE, per germline. CDR3 size: 16 residues. The CDR3, as DNA: TGTGCCAGCAGCGTAGCTGGAGGATACTCTGGAAACACCATATATTTT. It is translated as CASSVAGGYSGNTIYF.

This clone occurred a few times. The chain links TRBV5-4 to TRBJ2-6; 8 bases line up with TRBD1. The CDR3 loop spans 18 amino acids. Losses at the gene ends were 1 base for V and 0 bases for J; bases not matched to a gene: 6. Germline CDR1 reads SGHNT; CDR2 reads YYREEE (reference sequence). In DNA, the CDR3 is TGTGCCAGCAGCTTGAGACAGGGGTTACCCTCTGGGGCCAACGTCCTGACTTTC. Residues: CASSLRQGLPSGANVLTF.

The V and J genes are TRBV4-3 and TRBJ2-5; 7 bases agree with TRBD2. This CDR3 spans 15 amino acids. Germline V CDR1 and CDR2: LGHNA, YSLEER. V lost 2 bases, J lost 5 bases, and 8 bases stayed unmatched. The CDR3 nucleotides are TGCGCCAGCAGCCAACTTGGGGGGGTTGTGGAGACCCAGTACTTC. Protein product: CASSQLGGVVETQYF.

V gene TRBV2 combines with J gene TRBJ2-3; 12 bases agree with TRBD2. Trimming removed 11 bases from V and 3 bases from J; junction bases left unmatched: 3. CDR1 is SNHLY, CDR2 FYNNEI, per germline. The CDR3 covers 13 residues. Written as DNA, the CDR3 is TGTGCCGGAGGACTAGCGGGAACAGATACGCAGTATTTT. Encoded protein: CAGGLAGTDTQYF.

The table lists this clone with a few counts. This sequence joins TRBV6-1 and TRBJ1-3; 9 bases align to TRBD1. Germline V gives CDR1 MNHNS, CDR2 SASEGT. The CDR3 extends over 15 amino acids. The V and J ends lost 2 bases and 7 bases, in that order; junction bases with no gene match: 6. CDR3 nucleotide sequence: TGTGCCAGCAGTGAAAACCGGGACAGGGTTAACACCATATATTTT. It translates to CASSENRDRVNTIYF.

The rearrangement joins TRBV6-5 to TRBJ1-2; 11 bases line up with TRBD1. Germline V CDR1 and CDR2: MNHEY, SVGAGI. V lost 6 bases to trimming and J lost 8 bases; unmatched junction nucleotides: 8. There are 14 residues in the CDR3. The chain's CDR3 is CASRGQGDLGGYTF. In DNA, the CDR3 is TGTGCCAGCAGGGGACAGGGGGACCTGGGGGGCTACACCTTC.

The chain couples TRBV5-5 to TRBJ1-5, with D unresolved. There are 14 residues in the CDR3. Between the trimmed V and J ends, which lost 0 bases and 7 bases, there was a span of 11 bases. Germline V gene data show CDR1 as SGHKS and CDR2 as YYEKEE (reference sequence). CDR3 DNA: TGTGCCAGCAGCTTGGAGGAGGGTTGGCAGCCCCAGCATTTT. It encodes CASSLEEGWQPQHF.

This chain connects TRBV6-1 to TRBJ2-5, with 7 positions matching TRBD1. The CDR3 has 15 residues. V lost 0 bases, J lost 3 bases, and 4 bases stayed unmatched. Looked up from germline, CDR1 is MNHNS and CDR2 is SASEGT. The CDR3 DNA is TGTGCCAGCAGTGAAGCCGGGACAGTTAAAGAGACCCAGTACTTC. Translation: CASSEAGTVKETQYF.

V usage is TRBV7-9 and J usage is TRBJ1-1; perhaps TRBD1 as D (5 bases). The CDR3 sequence is 15 residues long. Germline CDR1 reads SEHNR; CDR2 reads FQNEAQ (reference sequence). Deletions cut 1 base from V and 6 bases from J, with 15 bases between. The CDR3 region is CASSLDGPGGAEAFF. In DNA, the CDR3 is TGTGCCAGCAGCTTAGACGGCCCTGGAGGGGCTGAAGCTTTCTTT.

This chain connects TRBV15 to TRBJ1-2; D ambiguous. The germline V gene encodes CDR1 LNHNV and CDR2 YYDKDF (reference sequence). The V end lost 4 bases, the J end lost 6 bases, and 12 bases lay between the germline ends. The CDR3 has 13 residues. CDR3 amino acids: CATSILRGHGYTF. In DNA, the CDR3 is TGTGCCACCAGCATCCTCCGGGGTCATGGCTACACCTTC.

Turning to this clone: Germline is not matched at one junction end, which may reflect a read error. The gene calls are TRBV7-7 and TRBJ2-5; 12 bases match TRBD2. This CDR3 comprises 15 residues. Germline lookup yields CDR1 SSHAT and CDR2 FNYEAQ (reference sequence). The CDR3 DNA follows: TGTGCTAGCAGCTCGACTAGCGGGGGCCAAGAGACCCAGTACTTC. The encoded protein is CASSSTSGGQETQYF.

This chain links TRBV6-1 with TRBJ2-7; D possibly corresponds to TRBD2 (5 bases). The CDR3 has 15 residues. CDR1 MNHNS and CDR2 SASEGT come from the germline V gene. The V end was cut by 3 bases, the J end by 2 bases, with 14 bases between. The CDR3 DNA follows: TGTGCCAGCAGTGAGGGGAGAGTAATCCCCTACGAGCAGTACTTC. Translated: CASSEGRVIPYEQYF.

This chain connects TRBV6-5 to TRBJ2-7, with 11 nucleotides matching TRBD1. The CDR3 is 14 amino acids. Looked up from germline, CDR1 is MNHEY and CDR2 is SVGAGI. V trimming: 5 bases; J trimming: 3 bases; junction bases outside the gene matches: 3. CDR3 region: CASSTGTGGYEQYF. The DNA of the CDR3 is TGTGCCAGCAGTACCGGGACAGGGGGCTACGAGCAGTACTTC.

In its sample, this clone was seen a few times. The chain recombines TRBV30 with TRBJ1-1; possibly TRBD1 for D (5 bases). Germline V gene data show CDR1 as GTSNPN and CDR2 as SVGIG (reference sequence). Trimming stripped 0 bases from V and 5 bases from J, with 16 bases between. CDR3 length equals 15 residues. The chain's CDR3 is CAWSVLGSGGTEAFF. The CDR3 DNA sequence: TGTGCCTGGAGTGTATTGGGATCCGGGGGGACTGAAGCTTTCTTT.

The chain couples TRBV18 to TRBJ1-1, with 7 bases matching TRBD1. The CDR3 is 14 residues long. In germline, CDR1 is KGHSH, CDR2 LQKENI. V was clipped by 3 bases and J by 11 bases; unmatched bases: 12. The CDR3 protein is CASSPLTGDQRAFF. The CDR3 DNA is TGTGCCAGCTCACCTCTAACAGGGGACCAAAGGGCTTTCTTT.

The chain recombines TRBV21-1 with TRBJ2-1; TRBD1 is taken as the D call from the table, unchecked against the DNA. TRBV21-1 is shown as a pseudogene. The CDR3 is 16 amino acids. CDR3 sequence (DNA): TGTGCCAGCAGGGCCCTAACCCGGGACAGGGAGAATGAGCAGTTCTTC. Encoded protein: CASRALTRDRENEQFF.

The V call is TRBV5-1, the J call TRBJ1-1, with D possibly matching TRBD1 (6 bases). CDR1 and CDR2 from the germline V gene are SGHRS and YFSETQ. The CDR3 runs 13 residues. V was shortened by 3 bases and J by 4 bases, with 10 bases between the two germline ends. CDR3 nucleotide sequence: TGCGCCAGCAGCTCAGGGGTGGGCACTGAAGCTTTCTTT. Translating it yields CASSSGVGTEAFF.

This chain links TRBV10-3 with TRBJ2-7; D is possibly TRBD1 (6 bases). The V end was cut by 6 bases, the J end by 4 bases, with 16 bases between. CDR3 length: 14 residues. The V gene's germline CDR1 is ENHRY and CDR2 SYGVKD. This CDR3 reads CAIRGTSNTYEQYF. The CDR3 DNA follows: TGTGCCATCAGGGGGACAAGCAATACTTACGAGCAGTACTTC.

J is TRBJ1-1 and V is TRBV7-3; D unresolved. This CDR3 spans 13 amino acids. Germline CDR1 SGHTA, CDR2 FQGTGA. V was trimmed by 8 bases and J by 4 bases, leaving 14 bases between them. The CDR3 here is CASGSTALTEAFF. In DNA, the CDR3 is TGTGCCAGCGGCTCAACGGCCCTCACTGAAGCTTTCTTT.

This clone was seen just once. The rearrangement uses TRBV5-4 and TRBJ2-2; 8 bases fit TRBD1. The CDR3 spans 15 residues. The V gene end was trimmed by 6 bases and the J gene end by 0 bases; junction bases not matched to a gene: 4. CDR1 and CDR2 from the germline V gene are SGHNT and YYREEE (reference sequence). DNA of the CDR3: TGTGCCAGCACAAGGACAGGGACGAACACCGGGGAGCTGTTTTTT. It is translated as CASTRTGTNTGELFF.

The rearrangement uses TRBV9 and TRBJ1-1; the D is unclear. V shed 0 bases and J shed 0 bases, with 3 bases lying between them. The CDR3 extends over 13 amino acids. Germline V gives CDR1 SGDLS, CDR2 YYNGEE. The CDR3 DNA reads as TGTGCCAGCAGCGTAGCTGTGAACACTGAAGCTTTCTTT. It is translated as CASSVAVNTEAFF.

J is TRBJ1-1 and V is TRBV15, with D uncertain. Germline V gene sequence: CDR1 LNHNV, CDR2 YYDKDF (reference sequence). Trimming took off 0 bases at V and 1 base at J, with 6 bases between the two ends. This CDR3 has 14 amino acids. CDR3 region: CATSRDKKNTEAFF. The CDR3 bases are TGTGCCACCAGCAGAGATAAAAAGAACACTGAAGCTTTCTTT.

The chain combines TRBV19 with TRBJ1-5; 12 nucleotides agree with TRBD1. The CDR3 totals 16 residues. CDR1 is LNHDA and CDR2 is SQIVND in the germline V gene (reference sequence). The V gene end was trimmed by 7 bases and the J gene end by 6 bases; junction bases not matched to a gene: 10. The CDR3 spells CASNQGQGANGQPQHF. The CDR3 bases are TGTGCCAGTAACCAGGGACAGGGGGCCAACGGTCAGCCCCAGCATTTT.

This chain joins TRBV6-7 and TRBJ2-4; possible D gene TRBD1, 6 bases. TRBV6-7 is classed as an ORF, of uncertain function. CDR3 length: 13 amino acids. The V gene lost 11 bases and the J gene lost 8 bases, with 19 bases spanning the gap. DNA for the CDR3: TGTGCCGCCACGAGGGGGAAGTTGTACATTCAGTACTTC. Translation: CAATRGKLYIQYF.

V gene TRBV5-6 combines with J gene TRBJ1-5; a weak D match, TRBD1 (6 bases). The CDR3 loop spans 14 amino acids. Germline-derived CDR1 and CDR2 are SGHDT and YYEEEE. V was shortened by 4 bases and J by 9 bases, with 17 bases between the two germline ends. CDR3 residues: CASSRGRGIGPQHF. The CDR3 bases are TGTGCCAGCAGCCGCGGAAGGGGGATAGGGCCCCAGCATTTT.

This clone was picked up one time. This chain connects TRBV5-5 to TRBJ2-1; D gene ambiguous. V lost 4 bases and J 6 bases, leaving 8 bases between the germline ends. The CDR3 length is 12 residues. Germline assignment: CDR1 SGHKS and CDR2 YYEKEE (reference sequence). CDR3 bases: TGTGCCAGCAGCCTCGACATCAATGAGCAGTTCTTC. Protein product: CASSLDINEQFF.

This rearrangement joins TRBV9 to TRBJ1-5; D is possibly TRBD1 (5 bases). Between the trimmed V and J ends, which lost 7 bases and 9 bases, there was a span of 17 bases. The germline CDR1 and CDR2 sequences are SGDLS and YYNGEE. The CDR3 has 13 residues. CDR3 loop: CASGGAYPPPQHF. In nucleotides, the CDR3 is TGTGCCAGCGGTGGGGCCTACCCCCCGCCCCAGCATTTT.